This is a list of T cell receptor beta chains from one sample in a study of T cell responses to AZD1222 COVID-19 vaccine. The repertoire was sequenced with immunoSEQ multiplex PCR; TCRdb's copy has only in-frame clones and lacks some. This table has about 100,000 clones, roughly nine tenths appearing once. This specimen was peripheral blood, taken on day 0 of AZD1222 vaccination. The source of these receptors is an adult in good health. Both conserved end residues are part of each CDR3. D genes are given only for firm matches. Not every row has a clone size; where given, it reads once, few, many or a size class.

D	size	J	V	DNA	CDR3
-	-	TRBJ2-1	TRBV7-2	TGTGCCAGCAGCTTAGCGTCGAGTCCCGAGCAGTTCTTC	CASSLASSPEQFF
-	once	TRBJ2-2	TRBV18	TGTGCCAGCTCACCTGGACTACTTAACAGTAGAACCGGGGAGCTGTTTTTT	CASSPGLLNSRTGELFF
-	-	TRBJ2-1	TRBV11-3	TGTGCCAGCAGCTTAGATCCGGGCGGCTACAATGAGCAGTTCTTC	CASSLDPGGYNEQFF
-	-	TRBJ1-1	TRBV11-3	TGTGCCAGCAGCCTCGGAGGCTCAAACGGTGAAGCTTTCTTT	CASSLGGSNGEAFF
-	once	TRBJ1-5	TRBV30	TGTGCCTGGAGTCCCAGTAGCAATCAGCCCCAGCATTTT	CAWSPSSNQPQHF
TRBD1	-	TRBJ1-1	TRBV18	TGTGCCAGCTCACCCGAGGGACAGGGATCGACTGAAGCTTTCTTT	CASSPEGQGSTEAFF
TRBD1	-	TRBJ1-1	TRBV9	TGTGCCAGCAGCGGAGCGGGGGACAGGGTTTCAGCTTTCTTT	CASSGAGDRVSAFF
TRBD2	-	TRBJ2-1	TRBV19	TGTGCCAGTAGCCGGATAGCGGGAGTATCCAATGAGCAGTTCTTC	CASSRIAGVSNEQFF
-	-	TRBJ2-5	TRBV18	TGTGCCAGCTCCCGCCAAGAGACCCAGTACTTC	CASSRQETQYF
-	once	TRBJ2-1	TRBV19	TGTGCCAGTAGCCTGGTAGCTGCCCGCAATGAGCAGTTCTTC	CASSLVAARNEQFF
TRBD2	-	TRBJ2-7	TRBV7-2	TGTGCCAGCAGCGGGACTAGCGGGAGGCCGGTCTACGAGCAGTACTTC	CASSGTSGRPVYEQYF
-	-	TRBJ2-3	TRBV27	TGTGCCAGCAGTTTATCGGCCTGGGAAGATACGCAGTATTTT	CASSLSAWEDTQYF
-	-	TRBJ2-1	TRBV6-5	TGTGCCAGCAGCTACGGGACCCTAAACAATGAGCAGTTCTTC	CASSYGTLNNEQFF
TRBD1	-	TRBJ1-4	TRBV15	TGTGCCACCAGCAGAGCTGGGACAGCGAATGAAAAACTGTTTTTT	CATSRAGTANEKLFF
TRBD1	-	TRBJ1-5	TRBV3-1/TRBV3-2	TGTGCCAGCAGCCGGGGCAGGGGGCTACAGCCCCAGCATTTT	CASSRGRGLQPQHF
TRBD2	-	TRBJ2-7	TRBV6-5	TGTGCCAGCAGTTACTTCCTAGCGGGAGCTCACGAGCAGTACTTC	CASSYFLAGAHEQYF
-	-	TRBJ1-5	TRBV19	TGTGCCAGTAGTATAGGGACAGATCGTCAGCCCCAGCATTTT	CASSIGTDRQPQHF
-	-	TRBJ2-7	TRBV5-8	TGTGCTAGCACGGAGGGACAGAGCGTTGTCCACGAGCAGTACTTC	CASTEGQSVVHEQYF
-	-	TRBJ1-3	TRBV7-9	TGTGCCAGCAGCTTAAGGGCCCCTGACCGAAGCTCTGGAAACACCATATATTTT	CASSLRAPDRSSGNTIYF
TRBD2	-	TRBJ2-1	TRBV4-1	TGCGCCAGCAGCCAAGAACGGGGGGGGTCCTACAATGAGCAGTTCTTC	CASSQERGGSYNEQFF
TRBD1	once	TRBJ1-2	TRBV23-1	TGCGCCAGCAGTCAAGATCAGGGGGTTAACTATGGCTACACCTTC	CASSQDQGVNYGYTF
-	-	TRBJ2-2	TRBV7-2	TGTGCCAGCAGCCGTTCTCCCTCCAACACCGGGGAGCTGTTTTTT	CASSRSPSNTGELFF
TRBD2	-	TRBJ2-1	TRBV24-1	TGTGCCACCAGTGATGCTAGCGGGAGGGCCCATGAGCAGTTCTTC	CATSDASGRAHEQFF
-	-	TRBJ2-1	TRBV3-1/TRBV3-2	TGTGCCAGCAGAGACTACTCCGGCTCCTACAATGAGCAGTTCTTC	CASRDYSGSYNEQFF
-	once	TRBJ2-5	TRBV14	TGTGCCAGCAGCCAAGATCCGGACAAAGAGACCCAGTACTTC	CASSQDPDKETQYF
-	-	TRBJ1-1	TRBV5-1	TGCGCCAGCAGCTGGGGGGACCCTACGGGCACTGAAGCTTTCTTT	CASSWGDPTGTEAFF
TRBD2	-	TRBJ2-3	TRBV19	TGTGCCAGTAGTACGACTAGCGGGGGGCGTGATACGCAGTATTTT	CASSTTSGGRDTQYF
-	-	TRBJ2-7	TRBV27	TGTGCCAGCAGTTTGGGCGGGCTCTCCTACGAGCAGTACTTC	CASSLGGLSYEQYF
-	-	TRBJ1-5	TRBV30	TGTGCCTGGAGCCCTAACAGAGGCGCCGGGATCTATAGCAATCAGCCCCAGCATTTT	CAWSPNRGAGIYSNQPQHF
TRBD1	once	TRBJ1-4	TRBV7-2	TGTGCCAGCAGCCGTTTCCTATTTACAGGGGGCGATGAAAAACTGTTTTTT	CASSRFLFTGGDEKLFF
-	-	TRBJ1-3	TRBV5-1	TGCGCCAGCAGCTTCGCGGGCTTCGGGGGCGTCCCTGGAAACACCATATATTTT	CASSFAGFGGVPGNTIYF
-	many	TRBJ2-4	TRBV6-4	TGTGCCAGCAGTGTTGGGCCCGAGGACATTCAGTACTTC	CASSVGPEDIQYF
-	-	TRBJ1-5	TRBV7-8	TGTGCCAGCAGCTTATTCGGGGGAGAGGGTCAGCCCCAGCATTTT	CASSLFGGEGQPQHF
-	-	TRBJ2-1	TRBV7-2	TGTGCCAGCAGCTTAGAATGGGGGCACAATGAGCAGTTCTTC	CASSLEWGHNEQFF